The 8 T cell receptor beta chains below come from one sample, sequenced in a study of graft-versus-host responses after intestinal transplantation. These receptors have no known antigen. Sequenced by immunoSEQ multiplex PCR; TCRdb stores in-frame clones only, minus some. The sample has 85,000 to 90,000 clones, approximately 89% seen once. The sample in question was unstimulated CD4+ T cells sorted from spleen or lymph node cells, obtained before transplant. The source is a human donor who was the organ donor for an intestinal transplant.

DNA for the CDR3: TGCGCCAGCAGACCAGGGACTAGCGGGAGCTCCTACAATGAGCAGTTCTTC. Its protein product is CASRPGTSGSSYNEQFF. The rearrangement uses TRBV4-1 and TRBJ2-1, with TRBD2 matching 14 bases. Per germline, CDR1 MGHRA and CDR2 YSYEKL. The trim removed 6 bases at V and 0 bases at J, leaving 4 bases unmatched. The CDR3 is 17 residues long.

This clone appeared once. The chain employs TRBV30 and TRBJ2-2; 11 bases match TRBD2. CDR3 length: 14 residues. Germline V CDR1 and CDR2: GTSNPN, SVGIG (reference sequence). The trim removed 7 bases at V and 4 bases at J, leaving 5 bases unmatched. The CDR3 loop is CASLAGARTGELFF. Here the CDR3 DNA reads TGTGCCTCACTAGCGGGGGCCCGCACCGGGGAGCTGTTTTTT.

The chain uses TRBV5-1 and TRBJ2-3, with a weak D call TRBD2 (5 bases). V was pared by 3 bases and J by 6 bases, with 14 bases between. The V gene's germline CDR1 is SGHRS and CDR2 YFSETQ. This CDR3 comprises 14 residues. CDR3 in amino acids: CASSYGEPKDTQYF. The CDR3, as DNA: TGCGCCAGCAGCTACGGGGAACCGAAGGATACGCAGTATTTT.

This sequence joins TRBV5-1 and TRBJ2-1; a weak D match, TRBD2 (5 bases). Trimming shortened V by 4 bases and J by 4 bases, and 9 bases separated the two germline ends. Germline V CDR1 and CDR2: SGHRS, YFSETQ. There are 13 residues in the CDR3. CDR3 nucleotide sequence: TGCGCCAGCAGCGGACTGGATTACAATGAGCAGTTCTTC. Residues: CASSGLDYNEQFF.

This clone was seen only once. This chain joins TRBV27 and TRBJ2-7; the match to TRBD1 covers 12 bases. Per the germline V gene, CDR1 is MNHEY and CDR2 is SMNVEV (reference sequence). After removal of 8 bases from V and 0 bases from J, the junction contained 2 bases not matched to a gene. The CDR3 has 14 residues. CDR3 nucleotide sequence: TGTGCCAGCTGGGACAGGGGGCGCTCCTACGAGCAGTACTTC. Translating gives CASWDRGRSYEQYF.

CDR3 protein: CASSIAGGNQPQHF. CDR3 DNA sequence: TGTGCCAGTAGTATAGCGGGGGGCAATCAGCCCCAGCATTTT. The chain recombines TRBV19 with TRBJ1-5; possibly TRBD1 for D (5 bases). The CDR3 length is 14 residues. Germline CDR1 reads LNHDA; CDR2 reads SQIVND (reference sequence). Between the trimmed V and J ends, which lost 1 base and 2 bases, there was a span of 6 bases.

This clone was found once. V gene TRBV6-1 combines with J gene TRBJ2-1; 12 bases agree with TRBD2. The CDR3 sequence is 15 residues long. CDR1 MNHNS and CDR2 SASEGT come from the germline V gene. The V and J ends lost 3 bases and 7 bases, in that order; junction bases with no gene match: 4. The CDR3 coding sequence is TGTGCCAGCAGTGAGACTAGCGGGAGTGTTAATGAGCAGTTCTTC. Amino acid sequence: CASSETSGSVNEQFF.

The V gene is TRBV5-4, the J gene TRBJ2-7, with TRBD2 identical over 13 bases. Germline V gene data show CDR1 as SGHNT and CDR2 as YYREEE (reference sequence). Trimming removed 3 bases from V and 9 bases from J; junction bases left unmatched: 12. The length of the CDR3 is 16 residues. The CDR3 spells CASSSDGGLAGRRQYF. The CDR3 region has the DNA TGTGCCAGCAGCTCCGATGGGGGACTAGCGGGGCGGCGGCAGTACTTC.